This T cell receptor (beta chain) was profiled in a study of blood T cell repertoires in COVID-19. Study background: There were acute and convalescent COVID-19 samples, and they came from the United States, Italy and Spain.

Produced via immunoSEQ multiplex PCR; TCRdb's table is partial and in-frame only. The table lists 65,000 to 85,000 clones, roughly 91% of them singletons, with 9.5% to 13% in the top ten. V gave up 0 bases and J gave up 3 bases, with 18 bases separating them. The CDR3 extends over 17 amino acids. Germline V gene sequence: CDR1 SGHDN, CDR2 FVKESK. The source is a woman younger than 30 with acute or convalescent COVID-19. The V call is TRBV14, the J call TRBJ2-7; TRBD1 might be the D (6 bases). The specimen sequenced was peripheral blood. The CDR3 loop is CASSQDVTGTPGYEQYF. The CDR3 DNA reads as TGTGCCAGCAGCCAAGATGTGACAGGTACCCCCGGCTACGAGCAGTACTTC.